The 13 T cell receptor beta chains below come from one sample, sequenced in a study of post-analysis software for immune sequencing data. Study-wide results and caveats: The study found TRBV5-6, TRBV5-1 and TRBV20-1 among about five TRBV segments more frequent in patients than controls.

Every TCR beta cDNA library bore unique molecular identifiers. Each CDR3 protein gets one entry after TCRdb re-called the PCR reads with MiXCR. Of hundreds of thousands of distinct CDR3 sequences listed, 55% to 60% were seen once; the top ten hold approximately 11%. These receptors' antigens are unknown. The material sequenced was blood. These receptors were collected from a girl aged 2-15 years with multiple sclerosis.

The rearrangement links TRBV20-1 to TRBJ2-3; D gene unclear. Deletions cut 2 bases from V and 0 bases from J, with 9 bases between. The CDR3 runs 14 residues. From germline, CDR1 is DFQATT and CDR2 SNEGSKA (reference sequence). CDR3 region: CSARTTTSTDTQYF. The CDR3 coding sequence is TGCAGTGCTAGAACTACTACCAGCACAGATACGCAGTATTTT.

The chain joins TRBV29-1 to TRBJ1-2; D perhaps matches TRBD1 (5 bases). CDR3 size: 14 residues. V lost 6 bases and J 0 bases, leaving 14 bases between the germline ends. Germline V gene data show CDR1 as SQVTM and CDR2 as ANQGSEA. CDR3 sequence: CSVGPRLANYGYTF. CDR3 coding DNA: TGCAGCGTGGGGCCGAGACTGGCTAACTATGGCTACACCTTC.

The genes are TRBV20-1 and TRBJ1-6; TRBD1 aligns across 9 bases. Trimming at V came to 6 bases and at J to 8 bases, leaving 11 bases not matched to a gene. The CDR3 is made up of 15 amino acids. CDR1 and CDR2 (germline): DFQATT, SNEGSKA (reference sequence). CDR3 residues: CSAPQGAPGDSPLHF. The CDR3 bases are TGCAGTGCGCCACAGGGGGCGCCTGGAGATTCACCCCTCCACTTT.

V is TRBV2 and J is TRBJ1-2; weak D call: TRBD1 (6 bases). This CDR3 contains 15 residues. Trimming stripped 5 bases from V and 5 bases from J, with 18 bases between. CDR1 is SNHLY and CDR2 is FYNNEI in the germline V gene. CDR3 region: CASSPLDSSYYGYTF. In DNA, the CDR3 is TGTGCCAGCAGTCCTTTGGACAGTAGTTATTATGGCTACACCTTC.

The chain links TRBV10-1 to TRBJ2-1; TRBD1 agrees at 7 bases. Losses at the gene ends were 4 bases for V and 2 bases for J; bases not matched to a gene: 14. The CDR3 consists of 18 residues. CDR1 WNHNN and CDR2 SYGVQD come from the germline V gene (reference sequence). The CDR3 bases are TGCGCCAGCAGTGGGTCCAACTCGACAGGGAACACCTACAATGAGCAGTTCTTC. This gives the protein CASSGSNSTGNTYNEQFF.

The CDR3 coding sequence is TGCAGCACATACTCCCAGGGGAACTACGAGCAGTACTTC. Translated, it gives CSTYSQGNYEQYF. The chain employs TRBV29-1 and TRBJ2-7; tentatively, D is TRBD1 (6 bases). Germline V gene data show CDR1 as SQVTM and CDR2 as ANQGSEA. The CDR3 sequence is 13 residues long. The V gene lost 8 bases and the J gene lost 3 bases, with 17 bases spanning the gap.

This clonotype was seen a handful of times. The rearrangement uses TRBV6-5 and TRBJ2-7; D call uncertain. V dropped 8 bases and J dropped 3 bases, with 14 bases sitting between them. The CDR3 is 13 amino acids. The germline V gene has CDR1 MNHEY and CDR2 SVGAGI. CDR3 sequence: CASRRTEIYEQYF. For the CDR3, the DNA is TGTGCCAGCCGCAGGACGGAGATCTACGAGCAGTACTTC.

This clonotype was seen only a few times. The V and J genes are TRBV5-4 and TRBJ1-2; unclear D gene. Germline assignment: CDR1 SGHNT and CDR2 YYREEE (reference sequence). V lost 4 bases, J lost 7 bases, and 14 bases lay in between. The CDR3 consists of 13 residues. The CDR3 is CASSPAGFPGYTF. CDR3 DNA: TGTGCCAGCAGCCCGGCAGGCTTCCCTGGCTACACCTTC. Filled out from reference TRBV5-4 and TRBJ1-2, the complete variable domain reads ETGVTQSPTHLIKTRGQQVTLRCSSQSGHNTVSWYQQALGQGPQFIFQYYREEENGRGNFPPRFSGLQFPNYSSELNVNALELDDSALYLCASSPAGFPGYTFGSGTRLTVV.

The chain recombines TRBV4-3 with TRBJ1-5, with D unclear. Germline V gene data show CDR1 as LGHNA and CDR2 as YSLEER. Trimming took 2 bases from V and 4 from J, leaving 6 bases between them. The CDR3 consists of 13 residues. CDR3 residues: CASSQNVNQPQHF. CDR3 DNA: TGCGCCAGCAGCCAAAATGTGAATCAGCCCCAGCATTTT.

V and J are TRBV6-6 and TRBJ1-5; no firm D call. Trimming took off 4 bases at V and 6 bases at J, with 19 bases between the two ends. The germline V gene has CDR1 MNHNY and CDR2 SVGAGI (reference sequence). This CDR3 has 16 amino acids. The CDR3 DNA reads TGTGCCAGCAGTTTTTTTGGTCCTAAAGGCCCTCAGCCCCAGCATTTT. Its protein product is CASSFFGPKGPQPQHF.

In its sample, this clonotype was seen a few times. The chain employs TRBV4-1 and TRBJ2-1; 11 bases line up with TRBD2. The V gene's germline CDR1 is MGHRA and CDR2 YSYEKL. The V gene end was trimmed by 0 bases and the J gene end by 7 bases; junction bases not matched to a gene: 11. The CDR3 contains 18 residues. DNA of the CDR3: TGCGCCAGCAGCCAAGATCAAACTAGCGGGAGTTCATGGAATGAGCAGTTCTTC. It translates to CASSQDQTSGSSWNEQFF.

The CDR3 loop reads CASSLGFGTEAFF. CDR3 in DNA: TGCGCCAGCAGCTTGGGATTCGGCACTGAAGCTTTCTTT. The chain uses TRBV5-1 and TRBJ1-1; D unclear. CDR1 SGHRS and CDR2 YFSETQ come from the germline V gene. CDR3 length: 13 amino acids. Trimming pared 0 bases from V and 4 bases from J, leaving 7 bases between. The variable domain in full, with the rest retrieved from reference TRBV5-1 and TRBJ1-1, is KAGVTQTPRYLIKTRGQQVTLSCSPISGHRSVSWYQQTPGQGLQFLFEYFSETQRNKGNFPGRFSGRQFSNSRSEMNVSTLELGDSALYLCASSLGFGTEAFFGQGTRLTVV.

The chain is built from TRBV20-1 and TRBJ2-4; no firm D call. Judging by the DNA end, TRBJ2-5 fits better; the J call may be wrong. CDR1 and CDR2 from the germline V gene are DFQATT and SNEGSKA (reference sequence). The CDR3 is made up of 14 amino acids. The CDR3 DNA sequence: TGCAGTGCTAGGACCCACCTTCGATGGGAGACCCAGTACTTC. It specifies CSARTHLRWETQYF.